A single sample is the source of the 13 T cell receptor beta chains below, sequenced in a study of T cells in Graves' hyperthyroidism and ophthalmopathy. Amplified TCR beta CDR3 regions derived from RNA transcripts. In the first-round RT-PCR of the TCR CDR3, the HTBI primer set was used. TCRdb reanalysed the multiplex PCR reads using MiXCR and keeps one entry per CDR3 protein. The table lists fewer than 900,000 distinct CDR3 sequences, roughly 15% of them singletons, with over 7.5% in the top ten. Sample: blood. The receptors here all came from a man younger than 30 with Graves' hyperthyroidism.

This clonotype was observed many times. The V and J genes are TRBV20-1 and TRBJ2-1, with D hard to call. Germline-derived CDR1 and CDR2 are DFQATT and SNEGSKA (reference sequence). The CDR3 length is 12 residues. V lost 3 bases and J 5 bases, leaving 8 bases between the germline ends. The CDR3 DNA reads TGCAGTGCTAGCGCTCGGAACAATGAGCAGTTCTTC. Protein product: CSASARNNEQFF.

There are many counts of this clonotype. The V and J genes are TRBV11-2 and TRBJ2-1, with D perhaps matching TRBD1 (6 bases). The CDR3 consists of 16 residues. The V gene lost 4 bases and the J gene lost 3 bases, with 16 bases spanning the gap. The germline CDR1 and CDR2 sequences are SGHAT and FQNNGV. CDR3 region: CASSSTRGPLYNEQFF. The CDR3, as DNA: TGTGCCAGCAGCTCGACCAGGGGTCCCCTCTACAATGAGCAGTTCTTC.

The genes are TRBV7-8 and TRBJ2-7, with D perhaps matching TRBD2 (6 bases). The CDR3 contains 16 residues. Per the germline V gene, CDR1 is SGHVS and CDR2 is FQNEAQ. Trimming removed 4 bases from V and 5 bases from J, with 21 bases in between. For the CDR3, the DNA is TGTGCCAGCAGCTCTTTCACTTCAGTGGGGGGTCACGAGCAGTACTTC. It yields the protein CASSSFTSVGGHEQYF. Variable domain in full (rest from reference TRBV7-8 and TRBJ2-7): GAGVSQSPRYKVAKRGQDVALRCDPISGHVSLFWYQQALGQGPEFLTYFQNEAQLDKSGLPSDRFFAERPEGSVSTLKIQRTQQEDSAVYLCASSSFTSVGGHEQYFGPGTRLTVT.

This clonotype came up a few times. The J gene is TRBJ1-4, the V gene TRBV5-5; unclear D gene. CDR1 is SGHKS and CDR2 is YYEKEE in the germline V gene (reference sequence). With 2 bases removed from V and 6 bases from J, the gap between germline ends came to 5 bases. The CDR3 sequence is 12 residues long. CDR3 DNA sequence: TGTGCCAGCAGCTTTGGTTATGAAAAACTGTTTTTT. Protein product: CASSFGYEKLFF.

This clonotype was seen ten or more times. V usage is TRBV12-3 or TRBV12-4 and J usage is TRBJ2-2, with D possibly matching TRBD1 (5 bases). The ends were cut back, 6 bases at V and 1 base at J, with 9 bases in the middle. The CDR3 is 14 residues long. The CDR3 region is CASSHDRNTGELFF. The CDR3 DNA follows: TGTGCCAGCAGCCACGACAGGAACACCGGGGAGCTGTTTTTT.

This clonotype has ten or more counts. The chain employs TRBV20-1 and TRBJ1-1; D gene ambiguous. This CDR3 is 13 amino acids long. In germline, CDR1 is DFQATT, CDR2 SNEGSKA (reference sequence). CDR3 amino acids: CIPIRAGDTEAFF. The CDR3 coding sequence is TGCATCCCCATCCGGGCTGGCGACACTGAAGCTTTCTTT.

The chain carries TRBV30 and TRBJ1-1; D is perhaps TRBD1 (5 bases). The CDR3 sequence is 15 residues long. V lost 0 bases and J 1 base, leaving 12 bases between the germline ends. Germline loops: CDR1 GTSNPN, CDR2 SVGIG (reference sequence). CDR3 loop: CAWSVGGWGNTEAFF. In DNA form, the CDR3 reads TGTGCCTGGAGTGTTGGGGGATGGGGGAACACTGAAGCTTTCTTT.

V and J are TRBV7-2 and TRBJ1-6; D not certain. CDR3 length: 14 residues. The V end was cut by 2 bases, the J end by 7 bases, with 9 bases between. The germline V gene has CDR1 SGHTA and CDR2 FQGNSA. The CDR3 DNA sequence: TGTGCCAGCAGCTTAAGGGATGGCAATTCACCCCTCCACTTT. Amino acids: CASSLRDGNSPLHF.

This clonotype came up many times. CDR3 nucleotide sequence: TGCAGCGTGGCCGGGACAGGGGAGAATGAGCAGTTCTTC. Translating gives CSVAGTGENEQFF. The chain uses TRBV29-1 and TRBJ2-1; 10 bases line up with TRBD1. CDR3 length equals 13 residues. The V gene end was trimmed by 6 bases and the J gene end by 7 bases; junction bases not matched to a gene: 6. Germline CDR1 SQVTM, CDR2 ANQGSEA.

This clonotype was counted only a few times. The chain links TRBV20-1 to TRBJ2-7; D perhaps matches TRBD2 (5 bases). Trimming removed 6 bases at V and 4 bases at J, with 16 bases between. Germline V gives CDR1 DFQATT, CDR2 SNEGSKA (reference sequence). The CDR3 runs 13 residues. The chain's CDR3 is CSAGGLAKYEQYF. The DNA of the CDR3 is TGCAGTGCCGGAGGTCTAGCTAAGTACGAGCAGTACTTC.

The chain uses TRBV6-2 or TRBV6-3 and TRBJ2-5; D is perhaps TRBD2 (6 bases). The CDR3 totals 17 residues. Trimming shortened V by 6 bases and J by 5 bases, and 25 bases separated the two germline ends. Germline values: CDR1 MNHEY, CDR2 SVGEGT. Here the CDR3 DNA reads TGTGCCAGCAGCTTGGAGTGGCGGGAAGGGGCCCAGGAGACCCAGTACTTC. Translating gives CASSLEWREGAQETQYF.

The rearrangement joins TRBV19 to TRBJ1-5, with 8 bases matching TRBD1. CDR1 is LNHDA, CDR2 SQIVND, per germline (reference sequence). This CDR3 has 16 residues. Trimming cost V 7 bases and J 5 bases; bases outside gene matches: 13. The CDR3 region is CASTLQGRDRHQPQHF. CDR3 bases: TGTGCCAGTACCCTTCAGGGGAGGGACAGGCATCAGCCCCAGCATTTT.

This clonotype was seen at least ten times. This chain links TRBV28 with TRBJ2-7; D perhaps matches TRBD1 (6 bases). Looked up from germline, CDR1 is MDHEN and CDR2 is SYDVKM. The CDR3 sequence is 15 residues long. Trimming removed 6 bases from V and 0 bases from J, with 15 bases in between. The CDR3 DNA is TGTGCCAGCAGCGACGACAGGAGCGTCTCCTACGAGCAGTACTTC. This sequence encodes CASSDDRSVSYEQYF.